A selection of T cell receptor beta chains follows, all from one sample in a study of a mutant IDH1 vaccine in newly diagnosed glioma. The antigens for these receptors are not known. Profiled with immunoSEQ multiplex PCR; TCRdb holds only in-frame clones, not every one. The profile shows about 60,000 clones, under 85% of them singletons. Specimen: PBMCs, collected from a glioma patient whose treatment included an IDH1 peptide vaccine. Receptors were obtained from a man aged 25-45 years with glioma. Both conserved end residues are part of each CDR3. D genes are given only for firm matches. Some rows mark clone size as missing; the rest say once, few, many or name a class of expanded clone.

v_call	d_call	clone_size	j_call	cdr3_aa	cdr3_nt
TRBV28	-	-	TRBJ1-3	CASTWGRPPSGNTIYF	TGTGCCAGCACCTGGGGGCGGCCTCCCTCTGGAAACACCATATATTTT
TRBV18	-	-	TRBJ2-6	CASSPPNRLGANVLTF	TGTGCCAGCTCACCACCCAATCGCCTGGGGGCCAACGTCCTGACTTTC
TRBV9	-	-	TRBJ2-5	CASSVGAEETQYF	TGTGCCAGCAGCGTAGGGGCAGAAGAGACCCAGTACTTC
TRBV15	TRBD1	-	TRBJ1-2	CATSRDAIRTGNGYTF	TGTGCCACCAGCAGAGATGCAATAAGGACAGGGAATGGCTACACCTTC
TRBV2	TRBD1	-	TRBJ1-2	CASGGQGARYGYTF	TGTGCCAGCGGGGGACAGGGGGCGCGTTATGGCTACACCTTC
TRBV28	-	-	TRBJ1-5	CASRHSVNQPQHF	TGTGCCAGTAGACACAGCGTAAATCAGCCCCAGCATTTT
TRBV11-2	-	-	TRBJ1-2	CASSSVRANYGYTF	TGTGCCAGCAGCTCCGTCCGAGCTAACTATGGCTACACCTTC
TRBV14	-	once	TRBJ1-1	CASKPKDTEAFF	TGTGCCAGCAAGCCAAAGGACACTGAAGCTTTCTTT
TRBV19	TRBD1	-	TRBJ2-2	CASRDRTPGELFF	TGTGCCAGCCGGGACAGGACCCCCGGGGAGCTGTTTTTT
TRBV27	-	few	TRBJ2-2	CASSPQTVANTGELFF	TGTGCCAGCAGTCCCCAGACGGTCGCGAACACCGGGGAGCTGTTTTTT
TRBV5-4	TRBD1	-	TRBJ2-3	CASSLQIFPGQGALTDTQYF	TGTGCCAGCAGCCTCCAAATCTTCCCGGGACAGGGGGCTCTAACAGATACGCAGTATTTT
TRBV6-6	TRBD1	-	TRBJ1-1	CASSRDSYTEAFF	TGTGCCAGCAGTCGGGACAGCTACACTGAAGCTTTCTTT
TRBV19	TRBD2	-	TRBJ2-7	CASSAGAYEQYF	TGTGCCAGTAGTGCGGGAGCCTACGAGCAGTACTTC
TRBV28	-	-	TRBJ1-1	CASSLGEQGRVEETEAFF	TGTGCCAGCAGTTTAGGAGAACAGGGCCGGGTGGAAGAGACTGAAGCTTTCTTT
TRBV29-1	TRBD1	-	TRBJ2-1	CSARQGDYNEQFF	TGCAGCGCCCGACAGGGAGACTACAATGAGCAGTTCTTC
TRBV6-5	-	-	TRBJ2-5	CASRRGGWETQYF	TGTGCCAGCAGGAGGGGGGGCTGGGAGACCCAGTACTTC
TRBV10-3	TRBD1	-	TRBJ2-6	CAISGQGLASGANVLTF	TGTGCCATCAGCGGACAGGGTTTAGCATCCGGGGCCAACGTCCTGACTTTC
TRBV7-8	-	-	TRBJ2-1	CASSPQLGGLVGEQFF	TGTGCCAGCAGCCCCCAACTAGGGGGGCTCGTTGGTGAGCAGTTCTTC
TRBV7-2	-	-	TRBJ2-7	CASSLEGTSYEQYF	TGTGCCAGCAGCTTAGAAGGAACCTCCTACGAGCAGTACTTC
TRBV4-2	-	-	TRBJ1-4	CASSQLWSEKLFF	TGTGCCAGCAGCCAACTTTGGAGTGAAAAACTGTTTTTT
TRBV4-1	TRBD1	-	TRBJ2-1	CASSRHTDRGSVNEQFF	TGCGCCAGCAGTCGCCACACGGACAGGGGTTCGGTCAATGAGCAGTTCTTC
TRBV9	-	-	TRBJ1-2	CASSVVDSGVGYTF	TGTGCCAGCAGCGTAGTGGATTCCGGGGTTGGCTACACCTTC
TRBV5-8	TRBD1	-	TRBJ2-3	CASSAGTGRTDTQYF	TGTGCCAGCAGCGCCGGGACAGGGCGCACAGATACGCAGTATTTT
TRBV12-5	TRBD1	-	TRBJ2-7	CASGHGQGYEQYF	TGTGCTAGTGGTCACGGACAGGGCTACGAGCAGTACTTC
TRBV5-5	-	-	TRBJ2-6	CASKGTGANVLTF	TGTGCCAGCAAGGGAACGGGGGCCAACGTCCTGACTTTC
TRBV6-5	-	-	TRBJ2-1	CASRLTRGSYNEQFF	TGTGCCAGCAGGTTAACCCGAGGATCCTACAATGAGCAGTTCTTC
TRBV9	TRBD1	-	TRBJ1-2	CASRTGRYGYTF	TGTGCCAGCAGGACAGGGCGATATGGCTACACCTTC
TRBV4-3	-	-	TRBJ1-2	CASSQVTGPSYGYTF	TGCGCCAGCAGCCAAGTAACAGGGCCTAGCTATGGCTACACCTTC
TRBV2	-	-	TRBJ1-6	CASSQSSYNSPLHF	TGTGCCAGCAGTCAGAGCTCCTATAATTCACCCCTCCACTTT
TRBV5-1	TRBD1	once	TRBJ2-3	CASSASDRITDTQYF	TGCGCCAGCAGCGCATCGGACAGGATCACAGATACGCAGTATTTT